Included here is one T cell receptor beta chain sequence, with context. This specimen comes from a study of blood T cell repertoires in COVID-19. In the study overall: Donors in the United States, Italy and Spain gave samples during acute or convalescent COVID-19. PBMCs, B-cell-depleted T cells, or T cells were the source of the cDNA or gDNA that made up the material.

Per the authors' pipeline: Scientists estimated how many nucleated cells there were by amplifying reference gene primers. Repertoires were generated with immunoSEQ multiplex PCR, while TCRdb's copy carries only in-frame clones and drops some. V and J calls and clone size are copied from that table; D and trimming were computed from the DNA. The data hold over 200,000 clones, with around 90% observed a single time. Living in roughly 25 US areas, the participants were between roughly 18 and 95 years of age. The source material was PBMCs or T cells enriched from blood (not recorded which). The sequence derives from a human donor in a cohort exposed to, infected with or recovered from COVID-19 (not recorded which). The donor label of this sample is uncertain.

The CDR3 reads CASSAQGNDEQYF. The CDR3 DNA sequence: TGTGCCAGCAGCGCACAGGGGAACGACGAGCAGTACTTC. J is TRBJ2-7 and V is TRBV9, with 7 bases matching TRBD1. This CDR3 contains 13 residues. J lost 5 bases, V lost 3 bases, and 5 bases had no gene match. CDR1 and CDR2 (germline): SGDLS, YYNGEE.